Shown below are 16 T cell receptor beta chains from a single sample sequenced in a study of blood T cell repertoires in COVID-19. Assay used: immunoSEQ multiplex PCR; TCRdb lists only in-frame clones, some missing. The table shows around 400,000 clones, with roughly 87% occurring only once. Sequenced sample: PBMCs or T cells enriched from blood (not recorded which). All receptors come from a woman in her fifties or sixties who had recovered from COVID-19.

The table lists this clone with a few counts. The CDR3 spells CASSGTDTYGYTF. The CDR3 DNA reads as TGTGCCAGCAGTGGGACAGACACCTATGGCTACACCTTC. This chain joins TRBV2 and TRBJ1-2; the D gene is possibly TRBD1 (6 bases). This CDR3 contains 13 residues. Trimming left V 4 bases short and J 4 bases short, with 10 bases between. Germline CDR1 and CDR2: SNHLY and FYNNEI.

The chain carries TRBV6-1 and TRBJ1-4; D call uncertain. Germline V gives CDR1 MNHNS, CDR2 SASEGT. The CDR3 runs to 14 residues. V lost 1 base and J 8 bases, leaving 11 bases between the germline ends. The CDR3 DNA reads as TGTGCCAGCAGTGAAGAGACTGGAAGGGAAAAACTGTTTTTT. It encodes CASSEETGREKLFF.

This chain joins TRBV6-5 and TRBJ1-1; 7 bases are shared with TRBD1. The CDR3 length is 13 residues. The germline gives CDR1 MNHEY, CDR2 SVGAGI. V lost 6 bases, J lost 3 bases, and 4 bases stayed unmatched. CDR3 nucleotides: TGTGCCAGCAGCGTGGGACAGCACACTGAAGCTTTCTTT. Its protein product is CASSVGQHTEAFF.

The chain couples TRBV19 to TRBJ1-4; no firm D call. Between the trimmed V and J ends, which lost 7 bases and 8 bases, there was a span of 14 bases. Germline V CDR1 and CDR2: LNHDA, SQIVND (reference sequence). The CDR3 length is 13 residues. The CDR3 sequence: CASTGLSGEKLFF. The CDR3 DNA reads TGTGCCAGTACGGGTTTAAGTGGAGAAAAACTGTTTTTT. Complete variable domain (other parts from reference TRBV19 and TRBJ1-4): DGGITQSPKYLFRKEGQNVTLSCEQNLNHDAMYWYRQDPGQGLRLIYYSQIVNDFQKGDIAEGYSVSREKKESFPLTVTSAQKNPTAFYLCASTGLSGEKLFFGSGTQLSVL.

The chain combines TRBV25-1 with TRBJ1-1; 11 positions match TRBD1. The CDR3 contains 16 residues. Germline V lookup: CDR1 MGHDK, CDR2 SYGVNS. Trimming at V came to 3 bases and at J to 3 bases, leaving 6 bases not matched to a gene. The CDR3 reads CASSDPGQGVDTEAFF. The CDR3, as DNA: TGTGCCAGCAGTGACCCGGGACAGGGGGTTGACACTGAAGCTTTCTTT.

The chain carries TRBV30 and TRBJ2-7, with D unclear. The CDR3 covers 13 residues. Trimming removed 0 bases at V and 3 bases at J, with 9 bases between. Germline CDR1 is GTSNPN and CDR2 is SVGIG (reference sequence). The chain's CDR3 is CAWSVSLNYEQYF. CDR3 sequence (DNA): TGTGCCTGGAGTGTATCACTAAACTACGAGCAGTACTTC. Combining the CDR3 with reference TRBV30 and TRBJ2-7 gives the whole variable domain SQTIHQWPATLVQPVGSPLSLECTVEGTSNPNLYWYRQAAGRGLQLLFYSVGIGQISSEVPQNLSASRPQDRQFILSSKKLLLSDSGFYLCAWSVSLNYEQYFGPGTRLTVT.

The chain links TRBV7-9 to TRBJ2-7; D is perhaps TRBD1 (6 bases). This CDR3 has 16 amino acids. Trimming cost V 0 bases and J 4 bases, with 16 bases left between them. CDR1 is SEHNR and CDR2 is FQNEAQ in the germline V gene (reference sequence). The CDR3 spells CASSLALRGSDYEQYF. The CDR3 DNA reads TGTGCCAGCAGCTTAGCATTAAGGGGGAGCGATTACGAGCAGTACTTC.

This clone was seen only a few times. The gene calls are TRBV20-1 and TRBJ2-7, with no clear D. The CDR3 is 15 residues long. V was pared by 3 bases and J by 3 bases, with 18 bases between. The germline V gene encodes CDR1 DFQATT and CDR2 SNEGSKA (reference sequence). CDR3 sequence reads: CSASTPVNSNYEQYF. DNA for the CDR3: TGCAGTGCTAGTACCCCAGTTAACAGCAACTACGAGCAGTACTTC.

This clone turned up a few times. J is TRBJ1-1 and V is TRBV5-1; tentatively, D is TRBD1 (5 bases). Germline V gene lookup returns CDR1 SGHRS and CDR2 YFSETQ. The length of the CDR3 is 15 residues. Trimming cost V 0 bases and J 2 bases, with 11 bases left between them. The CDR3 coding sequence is TGCGCCAGCAGCTTGGAACAGGTGGGCAACACTGAAGCTTTCTTT. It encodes CASSLEQVGNTEAFF.

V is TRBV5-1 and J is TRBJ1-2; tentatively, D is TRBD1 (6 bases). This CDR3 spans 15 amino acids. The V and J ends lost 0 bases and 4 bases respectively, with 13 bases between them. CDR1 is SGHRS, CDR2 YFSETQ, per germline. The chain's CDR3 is CASSLERGPAYGYTF. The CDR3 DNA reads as TGCGCCAGCAGCTTGGAGCGGGGGCCTGCCTATGGCTACACCTTC.

In DNA form, the CDR3 reads TGTGCCAGCAGCCCCTCGGACAGGGAACCCAATCAGCCCCAGCATTTT. It is translated as CASSPSDREPNQPQHF. The chain carries TRBV7-8 and TRBJ1-5; 8 bases are a match to TRBD1. The CDR3 contains 16 residues. The germline V gene encodes CDR1 SGHVS and CDR2 FQNEAQ. The V gene end was trimmed by 5 bases and the J gene end by 3 bases; junction bases not matched to a gene: 9.

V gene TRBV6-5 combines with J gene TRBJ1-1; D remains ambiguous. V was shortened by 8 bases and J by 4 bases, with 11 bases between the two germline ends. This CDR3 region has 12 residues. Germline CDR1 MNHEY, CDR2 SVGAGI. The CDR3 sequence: CASGRGSTEAFF. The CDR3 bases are TGTGCCAGCGGTCGTGGCTCCACTGAAGCTTTCTTT.

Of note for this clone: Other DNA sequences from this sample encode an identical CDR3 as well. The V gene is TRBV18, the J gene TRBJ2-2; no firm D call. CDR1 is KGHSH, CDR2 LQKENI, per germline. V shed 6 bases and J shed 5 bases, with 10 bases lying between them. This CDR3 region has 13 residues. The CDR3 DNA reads TGTGCCAGCTCCCCCCAGACTACCGGGGAGCTGTTTTTT. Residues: CASSPQTTGELFF.

The CDR3 DNA is TGTGCCTGGAGTGCCCCCCGACAGGGGGTTCAGCCCCAGCATTTT. It translates to CAWSAPRQGVQPQHF. The rearrangement joins TRBV30 to TRBJ1-5; 9 bases match TRBD1. Germline trimming cut 1 base from V and 6 bases from J; bases unmatched to any gene: 7. CDR1 is GTSNPN and CDR2 is SVGIG in the germline V gene (reference sequence). The CDR3 length is 15 residues. Complete variable domain (other parts from reference TRBV30 and TRBJ1-5): SQTIHQWPATLVQPVGSPLSLECTVEGTSNPNLYWYRQAAGRGLQLLFYSVGIGQISSEVPQNLSASRPQDRQFILSSKKLLLSDSGFYLCAWSAPRQGVQPQHFGDGTRLSIL.

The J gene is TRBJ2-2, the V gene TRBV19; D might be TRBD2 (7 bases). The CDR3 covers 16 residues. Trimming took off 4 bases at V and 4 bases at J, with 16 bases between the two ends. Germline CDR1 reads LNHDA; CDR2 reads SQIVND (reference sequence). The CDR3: CASSNVGGGLTGELFF. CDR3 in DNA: TGTGCCAGTAGTAATGTGGGCGGGGGCCTCACCGGGGAGCTGTTTTTT.

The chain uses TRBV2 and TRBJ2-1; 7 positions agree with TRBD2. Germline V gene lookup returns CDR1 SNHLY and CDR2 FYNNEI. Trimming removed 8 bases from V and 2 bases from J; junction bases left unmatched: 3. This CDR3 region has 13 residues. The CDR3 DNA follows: TGTGCCAGCTTGGGGACTACCTACAATGAGCAGTTCTTC. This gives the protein CASLGTTYNEQFF.